A single sample is the source of the 19 T cell receptor beta chains below, sequenced in a study of a mutant IDH1 vaccine in newly diagnosed glioma. The assay was immunoSEQ multiplex PCR, and TCRdb's table has in-frame clones only and misses some. The sample holds 60,000 to 100,000 clones, around 85% seen once. These receptors are not linked to any known antigen. Time point here: week 23, last vaccination. Every vaccination contained 300 ug of the mutant IDH1 20-mer peptide and was paired with topical imiquimod. Here the sequenced sample was PBMCs, taken from a glioma patient whose treatment included an IDH1 peptide vaccine. These receptors were collected from a woman aged 45-59 years with glioma.

The genes are TRBV28 and TRBJ1-1, with 7 bases aligning to TRBD1. V was pared by 3 bases and J by 8 bases, with 6 bases of the junction left unmatched. CDR1 and CDR2 (germline): MDHEN, SYDVKM. This CDR3 spans 13 amino acids. The CDR3: CASSFVRGGEAFF. The DNA for the CDR3 is TGTGCCAGCAGTTTCGTTAGAGGGGGCGAAGCTTTCTTT.

This chain connects TRBV20-1 to TRBJ2-7; TRBD1 or TRBD2 may be the D gene (5 bases each). Germline V lookup: CDR1 DFQATT, CDR2 SNEGSKA (reference sequence). The CDR3 consists of 11 residues. Trimming removed 6 bases at V and 3 bases at J, with 9 bases between. The CDR3 here is CSAGTGYEQYF. The CDR3 region has the DNA TGCAGTGCCGGGACGGGCTACGAGCAGTACTTC.

The chain recombines TRBV5-4 with TRBJ2-1, with a possible D match to TRBD2 (5 bases). Between the trimmed V and J ends, which lost 0 bases and 0 bases, there was a span of 10 bases. This CDR3 has 16 amino acids. CDR1 SGHNT and CDR2 YYREEE come from the germline V gene (reference sequence). The chain's CDR3 is CASSLGGLSSYNEQFF. In nucleotides, the CDR3 is TGTGCCAGCAGCTTGGGCGGGCTTAGCTCCTACAATGAGCAGTTCTTC.

The chain uses TRBV5-4 and TRBJ2-1; 7 bases line up with TRBD2. With V trimmed by 1 base and J by 9 bases, 7 bases remained unmatched. Germline loops: CDR1 SGHNT, CDR2 YYREEE (reference sequence). The CDR3 spans 14 residues. The CDR3 here is CASSLREEESEQFF. The DNA of the CDR3 is TGTGCCAGCAGCTTGCGGGAGGAAGAGAGTGAGCAGTTCTTC.

This chain uses TRBV7-9 with TRBJ2-5; TRBD2 matches at 9 bases. With 2 bases clipped from V and 7 bases from J, the junction kept 14 bases outside the gene matches. The CDR3 consists of 17 residues. Germline loops: CDR1 SEHNR, CDR2 FQNEAQ (reference sequence). The CDR3 DNA sequence: TGTGCCAGCAGCTTACGCTCAGCGGGAGGACGCCCGCGGACCCAGTACTTC. The encoded protein is CASSLRSAGGRPRTQYF.

The chain combines TRBV2 with TRBJ2-2, with D possibly matching TRBD1 (6 bases). Trimming pared 6 bases from V and 8 bases from J, leaving 10 bases between. CDR3 length equals 12 residues. Germline values: CDR1 SNHLY, CDR2 FYNNEI. CDR3 residues: CASRTTGGELFF. CDR3 coding DNA: TGTGCCAGCAGGACTACAGGGGGGGAGCTGTTTTTT.

In DNA, the CDR3 is TGTGCCAGCAAAAGGGACCCCGGCCCCACCTACGAGCAGTACTTC. Amino acids: CASKRDPGPTYEQYF. The chain couples TRBV2 to TRBJ2-7; D tentatively fits TRBD1 or TRBD2 (5 bases each). This CDR3 is built from 15 residues. The V gene lost 7 bases and the J gene lost 2 bases, with 18 bases spanning the gap. CDR1 is SNHLY, CDR2 FYNNEI, per germline.

Worth noting for this clone: Within the sample, other DNA sequences also encode this same CDR3. This chain joins TRBV9 and TRBJ2-7; 11 nucleotides align to TRBD2. V dropped 2 bases and J dropped 4; count of bases not matched to a gene: 2. The germline CDR1 and CDR2 sequences are SGDLS and YYNGEE. The CDR3 contains 14 residues. The CDR3 DNA sequence: TGTGCCAGCAGCGTTGGACTAGCGGGTTACGAGCAGTACTTC. Translating gives CASSVGLAGYEQYF.

This sequence joins TRBV27 and TRBJ1-1; D is perhaps TRBD1 (5 bases). Germline CDR1 and CDR2: MNHEY and SMNVEV (reference sequence). V lost 5 bases and J 4 bases, leaving 11 bases between the germline ends. The CDR3 runs to 13 residues. The CDR3 spells CASSEGRVTEAFF. As DNA, the CDR3 is TGTGCCAGCAGTGAGGGCAGGGTCACTGAAGCTTTCTTT.

This clone was detected only once. The chain recombines TRBV18 with TRBJ2-7, with TRBD2 as a possible D gene (6 bases). Germline values: CDR1 KGHSH, CDR2 LQKENI. CDR3 length equals 15 residues. V was pared by 2 bases and J by 0 bases, with 11 bases between. CDR3 protein: CASSPGLASSYEQYF. CDR3 DNA sequence: TGTGCCAGCTCACCAGGGCTAGCGAGCTCCTACGAGCAGTACTTC.

This chain connects TRBV5-1 to TRBJ2-1, with no clear D. The germline V gene has CDR1 SGHRS and CDR2 YFSETQ. Trimming pared 0 bases from V and 6 bases from J, leaving 7 bases between. CDR3 length: 13 residues. CDR3 sequence reads: CASSLGYGNEQFF. The CDR3, as DNA: TGCGCCAGCAGCTTGGGCTACGGCAATGAGCAGTTCTTC.

The chain carries TRBV19 and TRBJ2-5; D possibly corresponds to TRBD2 (6 bases). CDR1 is LNHDA and CDR2 is SQIVND in the germline V gene (reference sequence). Trimming shortened V by 4 bases and J by 5 bases, and 20 bases separated the two germline ends. The CDR3 runs 16 residues. CDR3 sequence reads: CASSTGALRGSETQYF. In DNA form, the CDR3 reads TGTGCCAGTAGTACTGGGGCCCTGCGGGGTAGTGAGACCCAGTACTTC.

This chain links TRBV28 with TRBJ2-3, with TRBD2 matching 7 bases. Germline V CDR1 and CDR2: MDHEN, SYDVKM. The CDR3 totals 16 residues. After removal of 2 bases from V and 2 bases from J, the junction contained 7 bases not matched to a gene. CDR3 loop: CASSLRLAALTDTQYF. The CDR3 DNA is TGTGCCAGCAGTTTAAGGCTAGCGGCCCTCACAGATACGCAGTATTTT.

The genes are TRBV18 and TRBJ2-3; D is possibly TRBD1 or TRBD2 (5 bases each). Germline loops: CDR1 KGHSH, CDR2 LQKENI. This CDR3 is built from 13 residues. Trimming left V 3 bases short and J 4 bases short, with 8 bases between. The CDR3 nucleotides read TGTGCCAGCTCACCGGGGACCCCAGATACGCAGTATTTT. Protein: CASSPGTPDTQYF.

The genes are TRBV7-9 and TRBJ1-1, with a tentative D call TRBD1 (5 bases). Trimming cost V 5 bases and J 0 bases, with 10 bases left between them. The length of the CDR3 is 14 residues. Germline V gene lookup returns CDR1 SEHNR and CDR2 FQNEAQ (reference sequence). Here the CDR3 DNA reads TGTGCCAGCAGCAGCAGGGTTTTGAACACTGAAGCTTTCTTT. Protein: CASSSRVLNTEAFF.

CDR3 loop: CASSLDPGENTIYF. As DNA, the CDR3 is TGCGCCAGCAGCTTGGATCCCGGTGAAAACACCATATATTTT. The gene calls are TRBV5-1 and TRBJ1-3; D not certain. The CDR3 covers 14 residues. V lost 0 bases and J lost 6, with 10 bases in between. Germline V gives CDR1 SGHRS, CDR2 YFSETQ.

The J gene is TRBJ1-1, the V gene TRBV9; 7 bases map to TRBD1. V lost 6 bases to trimming and J lost 2 bases; unmatched junction nucleotides: 10. CDR1 is SGDLS and CDR2 is YYNGEE in the germline V gene. This CDR3 is built from 15 residues. The CDR3 DNA reads TGTGCCAGCACCCCAGGGGACAGCCTCAACACTGAAGCTTTCTTT. Its protein product is CASTPGDSLNTEAFF.

The V call is TRBV7-8, the J call TRBJ2-5, with 7 bases matching TRBD1. The germline CDR1 and CDR2 sequences are SGHVS and FQNEAQ. Trimming cost V 5 bases and J 2 bases; bases outside gene matches: 5. This CDR3 spans 14 amino acids. The CDR3 bases are TGTGCCAGCAGCCAGGGGACAGTACAAGAGACCCAGTACTTC. Its translation: CASSQGTVQETQYF.

The rearrangement uses TRBV5-1 and TRBJ1-2; tentative D call: TRBD1 (6 bases). V lost 0 bases, J lost 1 base, and 13 bases lay in between. The CDR3 contains 16 residues. Germline CDR1 reads SGHRS; CDR2 reads YFSETQ. Here the CDR3 reads CASSLGRTEGNYGYTF. CDR3 DNA: TGCGCCAGCAGCTTGGGTCGGACAGAGGGTAACTATGGCTACACCTTC.